This T cell receptor beta chain was documented in a study of long-term antiretroviral therapy in people with HIV (dated by TCRdb to between 2021 and 2024). With regard to the full study: The earliest samples were collected about a decade before the 2015 WHO recommendation for immediate ART, when ART was typically delayed until CD4 counts fell. This retrospective serial study examined whether starting ART and sustained HIV suppression were associated with changes in the composition and diversity of the TRB repertoire in peripheral blood. From some 33 adults with confirmed HIV infection, the cohort provided 150 to 200 cryopreserved PBMC samples, gathered serially across a mean of about six years (range 1-12). Of the 30 or so participants with HIV, approximately ten were female. No cross-contamination during QIAcube processing was shown when test extractions of a monoclonal T-cell line were performed alongside roughly 30 polyclonal samples. Study-wide findings and limitations: Expanded TRB clones identified before ART initiation dominated the repertoire at all time points, although this dominance fluctuated and declined in many PLHIV after ART. Owing to limited PBMC availability, only the TCR beta chain was sequenced, without alpha chain pairing. Because pre-ART samples had limited cell numbers, profiling was done on unsorted PBMC rather than on sorted CD4+ and CD8+ T cells. Starting ART was linked to a significant rise in TRB diversity, yet even with long-term ART the diversity remained significantly lower than in transplant donor controls. No data were available on ART adherence, viral resistance or therapy changes, limiting inferences about post-ART repertoire changes. Narrower CDR3 length ranges were observed in HIV repertoires than in controls, and an antigen-experienced repertoire with only a slight naive shift after ART was suggested by the network structure. The samples were dated from the mid-2000s to the late 2010s, and the ART regimens that were used may be less effective than current ART regimens.

With regard to this clone: The antigen it recognizes is unknown. Nothing much larger sits one base from this clone, and base qualities are not available.

Looking up the germline V gene (reference sequence) yields CDR1 MNHNY and CDR2 SVGAGI. Counted from cysteine to phenylalanine, this CDR3 has 15 amino acids. Of all the DNA, just the CDR3 is kept, 45 bases in frame from base 1. Trimming takes 2 bases from V and 0 bases from J, and the germline ends sit 8 bases apart. Sequencing of the TRB variable region was done with the immunoSEQ hsTCRB v3.0 assay at survey level resolution. The targeted TRB sequencing depth was roughly 40,000-55,000 T-cell genomes per sample. An Illumina MiSeq with a v3 150-cycle kit was used to sequence the pooled TRB libraries. Under the source paper's analysis protocol: Repertoire analysis was performed in R inside a reproducible Nextflow workflow that covered QC, data transformation and analysis. LymphoSeq2, an R package for exploring AIRR-Seq data, was used to implement the custom analyses. After excluding several samples that yielded fewer than 5000 total TRB sequences, roughly 190 HIV repertoires remained for analysis. Among the 180 to 200 HIV repertoires that were kept, under 60 were collected before ART initiation and 120 to 140 were collected after ART initiation. Each repertoire was downsampled to 5000 TRB nucleotide sequences, and summary statistics were averaged across 100 downsampling iterations. Only TRB sequences with CDR3 regions of at least seven amino acids were retained for analysis. Two measures captured diversity: a Shannon entropy-derived clonality score and the Gini coefficient. In repertoire networks, the top 5000 CDR3 amino acid sequences were linked whenever an edit distance of one separated two sequences. For TRB CDR3 amino acid sequences, GLIPH2 was used to predict antigen specificity groups and MHC restriction. Known CMV, EBV, HIV or tissue antigen associations were flagged by matching CDR3 amino acid sequences against VDJdb and McPAS-TCR. Pre-ART, post-ART and control groups were compared with Wilcoxon signed-rank tests and Holm-Bonferroni correction. In TCRdb, the immuneACCESS table is reduced to in-frame sequences with V and J assigned. These tables do not hold every clone; where another copy was compared, an unresolved V gene accounts for under half, and the others remain unexplained. V and J calls and clone size are as listed in that table; D and trimming were resolved from the DNA. Recorded for this sample are some 20,000 clones; around nine tenths of them occurred a single time. About 10% of the sample is held by the ten biggest clonotypes.

To be included, a participant needed at least one PBMC sample from before ART initiation plus at least two post-ART samples. All participants with HIV were treated in the United States of America. Before DNA extraction, cryopreserved samples of about 0.95-10 million PBMC were thawed and then washed. At the time of the earliest PBMC sample, participants with HIV were aged between 23 and 54 years. Per participant, PBMC samples came from 1-4 timepoints prior to ART initiation and 2-8 timepoints following ART initiation, for a median of 7 samples. For every participant, serial HIV viral load, CD4+ T-cell count, ART history and demographic data were obtained. Genomic DNA was extracted from unsorted PBMC with a Qiagen kit on a QIAcube, processed in batches of 12 samples.

The chain is assembled from TRBV6-6 and TRBJ1-3; there is no confident call for the D gene. The source is a man aged 35 to 55 with HIV. Sample: unsorted PBMCs, taken 0.5 years after starting antiretroviral therapy. The DNA reads as follows: TGTGCCAGCAGTTACGCAGGTAGCTCTGGAAACACCATATATTTT. Translated, this gives CASSYAGSSGNTIYF.